The rows below give T cell receptor beta chains drawn from one sample of a study of shared clonotypes between healthy human individuals. The assay was immunoSEQ multiplex PCR, and TCRdb's table has in-frame clones only and misses some. The sample has around 2,000,000 clones, about 94% seen once. Sequencing input: naive CD8+ T cells sorted from blood. All receptors come from a man aged 18 to 30 in good health. The CDR3 runs from the conserved cysteine through the conserved F or W. The order of the fields is V gene, J gene, D gene, CDR3 length, clone size, CDR3 DNA, CDR3 protein. The D gene is left open where the match is weak. Size is stated for part of the rows, as once, few or many counts, or as a class when the clone is expanded.

V gene: TRBV27
J gene: TRBJ1-2
D gene: TRBD1
CDR3 length: 16
clone size: .
CDR3 DNA: TGTGCCAGCAGTTCGCTCAAGGACAGGGAGGACTATGGCTACACCTTC
CDR3 protein: CASSSLKDREDYGYTF

V gene: TRBV7-2
J gene: TRBJ2-3
D gene: TRBD2
CDR3 length: 15
clone size: .
CDR3 DNA: TGTGCCAGCAGCTTAAACCCCGCGGGAGGAGATACGCAGTATTTT
CDR3 protein: CASSLNPAGGDTQYF

V gene: TRBV4-2
J gene: TRBJ2-7
D gene: .
CDR3 length: 12
clone size: once
CDR3 DNA: TGTGCCAGCAGCGAGGGGGGTTACGAGCAGTACTTC
CDR3 protein: CASSEGGYEQYF

V gene: TRBV5-5
J gene: TRBJ2-1
D gene: TRBD2
CDR3 length: 14
clone size: once
CDR3 DNA: TGTGCCAGCACCTCTGGCGGGAGCCCCCCCAAGCAGTTCTTC
CDR3 protein: CASTSGGSPPKQFF

V gene: TRBV6-5
J gene: TRBJ2-2
D gene: .
CDR3 length: 13
clone size: once
CDR3 DNA: TGTGCCAGCAGTTACATGCGCACCGGGGAGCTGTTTTTT
CDR3 protein: CASSYMRTGELFF

V gene: TRBV30
J gene: TRBJ2-3
D gene: TRBD2
CDR3 length: 16
clone size: .
CDR3 DNA: TGTGCCTGGAGTGTAGGTAGTAGCGGGGCCACAGATACGCAGTATTTT
CDR3 protein: CAWSVGSSGATDTQYF

V gene: TRBV30
J gene: TRBJ1-4
D gene: .
CDR3 length: 13
clone size: .
CDR3 DNA: TGTGCCTGGAGCCGGGGAAATGGTGAAAAACTGTTTTTT
CDR3 protein: CAWSRGNGEKLFF

V gene: TRBV6-1
J gene: TRBJ2-1
D gene: TRBD2
CDR3 length: 14
clone size: .
CDR3 DNA: TGTGCCAGAACCAGGACTAGCGGCATCAATGAGCAGTTCTTC
CDR3 protein: CARTRTSGINEQFF

V gene: TRBV6-5
J gene: TRBJ2-3
D gene: .
CDR3 length: 14
clone size: .
CDR3 DNA: TGTGCCAGCAGTTACTCGAAATCGACTGATACGCAGTATTTT
CDR3 protein: CASSYSKSTDTQYF

V gene: TRBV7-8
J gene: TRBJ2-7
D gene: .
CDR3 length: 12
clone size: .
CDR3 DNA: TGTGCCAGCAGCCCTTCAGTCTACGAGCAGTACTTC
CDR3 protein: CASSPSVYEQYF

V gene: TRBV2
J gene: TRBJ2-7
D gene: TRBD1
CDR3 length: 14
clone size: .
CDR3 DNA: TGTGCCAGCAGTGTTCAGGGGGCGGGAAACGAGCAGTACTTC
CDR3 protein: CASSVQGAGNEQYF

V gene: TRBV28
J gene: TRBJ2-2
D gene: .
CDR3 length: 15
clone size: .
CDR3 DNA: TGTGCCAGTCACATGGTTAGTGGGAACACCGGGGAGCTGTTTTTT
CDR3 protein: CASHMVSGNTGELFF

V gene: TRBV4-3
J gene: TRBJ2-2
D gene: .
CDR3 length: 14
clone size: .
CDR3 DNA: TGCGCCAGCAGCCAAGTGGGGGGACCCGGGGAGCTGTTTTTT
CDR3 protein: CASSQVGGPGELFF

V gene: TRBV5-6
J gene: TRBJ2-7
D gene: .
CDR3 length: 14
clone size: .
CDR3 DNA: TGTGCCAGCAGCTTGGTGGGGGGACAAGCCGAGCAGTACTTC
CDR3 protein: CASSLVGGQAEQYF

V gene: TRBV2
J gene: TRBJ2-7
D gene: TRBD2
CDR3 length: 12
clone size: once
CDR3 DNA: TGTGCCAGCCGGGGGGGATACTACGAGCAGTACTTC
CDR3 protein: CASRGGYYEQYF

V gene: TRBV12-5
J gene: TRBJ2-7
D gene: .
CDR3 length: 12
clone size: few
CDR3 DNA: TGTGCTAGTGGGGACTTCTCCTACGAGCAGTACTTC
CDR3 protein: CASGDFSYEQYF

V gene: TRBV2
J gene: TRBJ2-7
D gene: .
CDR3 length: 13
clone size: .
CDR3 DNA: TGTGCCAGCAGTGAACCGGCTACCTACGAGCAGTACTTC
CDR3 protein: CASSEPATYEQYF

V gene: TRBV6-5
J gene: TRBJ1-2
D gene: .
CDR3 length: 15
clone size: .
CDR3 DNA: TGTGCCAGCAGTTCCTACCGGGAATCTAACTATGGCTACACCTTC
CDR3 protein: CASSSYRESNYGYTF

V gene: TRBV7-6
J gene: TRBJ1-2
D gene: TRBD1
CDR3 length: 14
clone size: .
CDR3 DNA: TGTGCCAGCAGCGCGACAGGGGGCGGTTATGGCTACACCTTC
CDR3 protein: CASSATGGGYGYTF

V gene: TRBV6-6
J gene: TRBJ1-1
D gene: .
CDR3 length: 15
clone size: .
CDR3 DNA: TGTGCCAGCAGTTACCGGGGGGCGGGGAACACTGAAGCTTTCTTT
CDR3 protein: CASSYRGAGNTEAFF

V gene: TRBV6-5
J gene: TRBJ2-5
D gene: .
CDR3 length: 14
clone size: .
CDR3 DNA: TGTGCCAGCAGCATGGACTCGTACCAAGAGACCCAGTACTTC
CDR3 protein: CASSMDSYQETQYF

V gene: TRBV5-4
J gene: TRBJ1-1
D gene: .
CDR3 length: 15
clone size: .
CDR3 DNA: TGTGCCAGCAGCTTAATAGAACACCTGAACACTGAAGCTTTCTTT
CDR3 protein: CASSLIEHLNTEAFF

V gene: TRBV30
J gene: TRBJ1-2
D gene: TRBD1
CDR3 length: 13
clone size: .
CDR3 DNA: TGTGCCTGGAGCTCGACAGGGGAGAGTGGCTACACCTTC
CDR3 protein: CAWSSTGESGYTF

V gene: TRBV5-4
J gene: TRBJ1-1
D gene: .
CDR3 length: 12
clone size: once
CDR3 DNA: TGTGCCAGCAGCTTGGTGGCCACTGAAGCTTTCTTT
CDR3 protein: CASSLVATEAFF

V gene: TRBV10-3
J gene: TRBJ1-1
D gene: .
CDR3 length: 13
clone size: .
CDR3 DNA: TGTGCCATCAATTCAGACGGGAACACTGAAGCTTTCTTT
CDR3 protein: CAINSDGNTEAFF

V gene: TRBV10-3
J gene: TRBJ1-1
D gene: TRBD1
CDR3 length: 16
clone size: .
CDR3 DNA: TGTGCCATCAGGGACGACAGGGGGCGGGGGAACACTGAAGCTTTCTTT
CDR3 protein: CAIRDDRGRGNTEAFF

V gene: TRBV10-3
J gene: TRBJ1-1
D gene: .
CDR3 length: 15
clone size: once
CDR3 DNA: TGTGCCATCAGCGACCCCGGGACACTGAACACTGAAGCTTTCTTT
CDR3 protein: CAISDPGTLNTEAFF

V gene: TRBV2
J gene: TRBJ2-3
D gene: TRBD2
CDR3 length: 18
clone size: .
CDR3 DNA: TGTGCCAGCAGTGAAGCCCGACTAGCGGGGGGCCTCACAGATACGCAGTATTTT
CDR3 protein: CASSEARLAGGLTDTQYF

V gene: TRBV7-2
J gene: TRBJ2-7
D gene: TRBD1
CDR3 length: 16
clone size: .
CDR3 DNA: TGTGCCAGCAGCCTGATGGGACAGCCGGGCCGTTACGAGCAGTACTTC
CDR3 protein: CASSLMGQPGRYEQYF

V gene: TRBV7-9
J gene: TRBJ1-1
D gene: .
CDR3 length: 13
clone size: .
CDR3 DNA: TGTGCCAGCAGCACTGAGGAGGGCTTAGAAGCTTTCTTT
CDR3 protein: CASSTEEGLEAFF

V gene: TRBV5-1
J gene: TRBJ1-1
D gene: .
CDR3 length: 13
clone size: .
CDR3 DNA: TGCGCCAGCAGCCCGGGGGTCAACACTGAAGCTTTCTTT
CDR3 protein: CASSPGVNTEAFF

V gene: TRBV30
J gene: TRBJ1-4
D gene: .
CDR3 length: 12
clone size: .
CDR3 DNA: TGTGCCTGGAGCGTGGTTAATGAAAAACTGTTTTTT
CDR3 protein: CAWSVVNEKLFF

V gene: TRBV30
J gene: TRBJ2-1
D gene: TRBD2
CDR3 length: 15
clone size: .
CDR3 DNA: TGTGCCTGGGAGTCCTCCCAGCGGGAGAACAATGAGCAGTTCTTC
CDR3 protein: CAWESSQRENNEQFF

V gene: TRBV5-6
J gene: TRBJ1-1
D gene: .
CDR3 length: 15
clone size: .
CDR3 DNA: TGTGCCAGCAGCTTGGTTGGGTCGACGGACACTGAAGCTTTCTTT
CDR3 protein: CASSLVGSTDTEAFF

V gene: TRBV4-1
J gene: TRBJ2-1
D gene: TRBD2
CDR3 length: 16
clone size: .
CDR3 DNA: TGCGCCAGCAGCCAAGGGAACGGGCGGGAGAAACCTGAGCAGTTCTTC
CDR3 protein: CASSQGNGREKPEQFF

V gene: TRBV28
J gene: TRBJ1-5
D gene: .
CDR3 length: 16
clone size: once
CDR3 DNA: TGTGCCAGCAGATCGGAGGGGGATGTTAGCAATCAGCCCCAGCATTTT
CDR3 protein: CASRSEGDVSNQPQHF

V gene: TRBV2
J gene: TRBJ2-7
D gene: .
CDR3 length: 13
clone size: .
CDR3 DNA: TGTGCCAGCGTGGTAGGACAGAGATACGAGCAGTACTTC
CDR3 protein: CASVVGQRYEQYF

V gene: TRBV9
J gene: TRBJ1-6
D gene: .
CDR3 length: 14
clone size: .
CDR3 DNA: TGTGCCAGCAGCGTATTTAGTGGGAATTCACCCCTCCACTTT
CDR3 protein: CASSVFSGNSPLHF

V gene: TRBV7-2
J gene: TRBJ2-7
D gene: .
CDR3 length: 14
clone size: .
CDR3 DNA: TGTGCCAGCAGCTTCGGGAGACAGCCTGGTAGGCAGTACTTC
CDR3 protein: CASSFGRQPGRQYF

V gene: TRBV11-3
J gene: TRBJ2-2
D gene: TRBD2
CDR3 length: 16
clone size: .
CDR3 DNA: TGTGCCAGCAGCCCCGGGACTAGCGGGAACACCGGGGAGCTGTTTTTT
CDR3 protein: CASSPGTSGNTGELFF

V gene: TRBV7-9
J gene: TRBJ1-6
D gene: TRBD1
CDR3 length: 16
clone size: .
CDR3 DNA: TGTGCCAGCAGCCAGAGACAGGGGGCTTATAATTCACCCCTCCACTTT
CDR3 protein: CASSQRQGAYNSPLHF

V gene: TRBV7-9
J gene: TRBJ2-4
D gene: .
CDR3 length: 14
clone size: .
CDR3 DNA: TGTGCCAGCAGCTTGTACGGGGGCGAGAACATTCAGTACTTC
CDR3 protein: CASSLYGGENIQYF

V gene: TRBV2
J gene: TRBJ2-2
D gene: TRBD1
CDR3 length: 15
clone size: .
CDR3 DNA: TGTGCCAGCAGTCCGGGACAGGGTAACACCGGGGAGCTGTTTTTT
CDR3 protein: CASSPGQGNTGELFF

V gene: TRBV9
J gene: TRBJ2-7
D gene: TRBD2
CDR3 length: 15
clone size: .
CDR3 DNA: TGTGCCAGCAGCCCATTAGCGGGAGAGTCCTACGAGCAGTACTTC
CDR3 protein: CASSPLAGESYEQYF

V gene: TRBV5-1
J gene: TRBJ2-5
D gene: .
CDR3 length: 18
clone size: .
CDR3 DNA: TGCGCCAGCAGCTTGATGCAACAGGCTTACGTCGACCAAGAGACCCAGTACTTC
CDR3 protein: CASSLMQQAYVDQETQYF

V gene: TRBV9
J gene: TRBJ2-1
D gene: .
CDR3 length: 14
clone size: .
CDR3 DNA: TGTGCCAGCAGCGTTTTTGCGATCGGGGATGAGCAGTTCTTC
CDR3 protein: CASSVFAIGDEQFF

V gene: TRBV5-1
J gene: TRBJ1-2
D gene: TRBD1
CDR3 length: 16
clone size: once
CDR3 DNA: TGCGCCAGCAGCTTGGCCTCCGGGACAGCCAACTATGGCTACACCTTC
CDR3 protein: CASSLASGTANYGYTF

V gene: TRBV5-5
J gene: TRBJ2-5
D gene: .
CDR3 length: 12
clone size: .
CDR3 DNA: TGTGCCAGCAGCTTCGAGGGGGAGACCCAGTACTTC
CDR3 protein: CASSFEGETQYF

V gene: TRBV19
J gene: TRBJ2-7
D gene: TRBD2
CDR3 length: 14
clone size: .
CDR3 DNA: TGTGCCAGTAGTATAGCTCCTAGCGGCTACGAGCAGTACTTC
CDR3 protein: CASSIAPSGYEQYF